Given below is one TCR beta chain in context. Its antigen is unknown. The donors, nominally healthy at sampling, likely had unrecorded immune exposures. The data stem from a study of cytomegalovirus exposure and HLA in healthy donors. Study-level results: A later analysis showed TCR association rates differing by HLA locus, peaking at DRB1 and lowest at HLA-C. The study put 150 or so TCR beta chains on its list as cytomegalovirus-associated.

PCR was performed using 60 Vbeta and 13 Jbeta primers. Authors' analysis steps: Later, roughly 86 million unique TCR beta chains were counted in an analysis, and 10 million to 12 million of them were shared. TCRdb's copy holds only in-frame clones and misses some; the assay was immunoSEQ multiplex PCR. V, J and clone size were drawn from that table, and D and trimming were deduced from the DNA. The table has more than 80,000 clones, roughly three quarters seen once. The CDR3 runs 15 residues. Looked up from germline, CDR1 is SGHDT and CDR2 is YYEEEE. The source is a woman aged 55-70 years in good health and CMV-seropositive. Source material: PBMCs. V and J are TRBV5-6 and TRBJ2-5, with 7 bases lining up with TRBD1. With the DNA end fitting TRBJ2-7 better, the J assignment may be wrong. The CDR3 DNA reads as TGTGCCAGCAGCTATCGTCGGGACAGCCCCTACGAGCAGTACTTC. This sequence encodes CASSYRRDSPYEQYF.